These 32 T cell receptor beta chains came from one sample sequenced in a study of cytomegalovirus exposure and HLA in healthy donors. The PCR made use of 60 Vbeta and 13 Jbeta primers. TCRdb's table, derived via immunoSEQ multiplex PCR, lists solely in-frame clones and lacks some. The sample table includes under 40,000 clones. The sequenced sample consisted of PBMCs. All receptors come from a woman aged 35 to 49 in good health and CMV-seropositive.

The chain employs TRBV2 and TRBJ1-2; 7 bases map to TRBD1. The CDR3 consists of 14 residues. Germline V gene sequence: CDR1 SNHLY, CDR2 FYNNEI. J was trimmed by 3 bases and V by 5 bases; bases with no gene match: 6. CDR3 amino acids: CASSNDRDYYGYTF. CDR3 bases: TGTGCCAGCAGTAATGACAGGGATTACTATGGCTACACCTTC.

The chain uses TRBV27 and TRBJ2-7, with D maybe TRBD1 (7 bases). Germline V gives CDR1 MNHEY, CDR2 SMNVEV (reference sequence). CDR3 length: 13 residues. V lost 3 bases and J lost 3, with 9 bases in between. CDR3 sequence: CASSFQGGYEQYF. The CDR3 nucleotides read TGTGCCAGCAGTTTCCAGGGGGGCTACGAGCAGTACTTC.

The rearrangement links TRBV4-1 to TRBJ2-7; D possibly corresponds to TRBD2 (6 bases). CDR3 size: 16 residues. V gave up 4 bases and J gave up 0 bases, with 16 bases separating them. Germline V gene data show CDR1 as MGHRA and CDR2 as YSYEKL. As DNA, the CDR3 is TGCGCCAGCAGCCTAAATAGCGGTGAGAGCTCCTACGAGCAGTACTTC. It specifies CASSLNSGESSYEQYF.

The genes are TRBV6-5 and TRBJ2-2; maybe TRBD2 (6 bases). The CDR3 totals 14 residues. Deletions cut 10 bases from V and 8 bases from J, with 20 bases between. The germline V gene encodes CDR1 MNHEY and CDR2 SVGAGI. The CDR3 loop reads CATSWGERFGELFF. CDR3 in DNA: TGTGCCACCTCTTGGGGGGAGCGCTTTGGGGAGCTGTTTTTT.

This chain connects TRBV30 to TRBJ2-3; D ambiguous. The CDR3 runs 13 residues. Germline loops: CDR1 GTSNPN, CDR2 SVGIG (reference sequence). Trimming pared 7 bases from V and 1 base from J, leaving 12 bases between. CDR3 region: CAFRVRRTDTQYF. CDR3 nucleotide sequence: TGTGCCTTCCGGGTGCGTCGCACAGATACGCAGTATTTT.

The chain recombines TRBV27 with TRBJ2-7; no clear D gene. V was trimmed by 2 bases and J by 4 bases, leaving 12 bases between them. This CDR3 is 14 amino acids long. CDR1 MNHEY and CDR2 SMNVEV come from the germline V gene (reference sequence). The CDR3 bases are TGTGCCAGCAGTTTAGCAAATGGCCCTTACGAGCAGTACTTC. It is translated as CASSLANGPYEQYF.

The genes are TRBV9 and TRBJ1-1; D is undetermined. Per the germline V gene, CDR1 is SGDLS and CDR2 is YYNGEE. Between the trimmed V and J ends, which lost 2 bases and 3 bases, there was a span of 14 bases. This CDR3 is built from 15 residues. CDR3 sequence: CASSVSGLRDTEAFF. The DNA of the CDR3 is TGTGCCAGCAGCGTTTCAGGTCTTAGAGACACTGAAGCTTTCTTT.

In the case of this clone: One end of the junction varies from germline; a read error may be responsible. This chain uses TRBV30 with TRBJ2-7, with D possibly being TRBD2 (6 bases). The CDR3 totals 15 residues. From germline, CDR1 is GTSNPN and CDR2 SVGIG (reference sequence). CDR3 region: CAGSGRRPREYEQYF. In DNA form, the CDR3 reads TGTGCCGGGAGTGGGAGGCGACCGAGAGAATACGAGCAGTACTTC.

The chain combines TRBV4-3 with TRBJ1-1; no firm D call. In germline, CDR1 is LGHNA, CDR2 YSLEER. The CDR3 totals 15 residues. Trimming took 0 bases from V and 4 from J, leaving 12 bases between them. The CDR3 DNA reads as TGCGCCAGCAGCCAAGATCGACAAGGAGGCACTGAAGCTTTCTTT. This encodes CASSQDRQGGTEAFF.

The chain is built from TRBV4-1 and TRBJ2-7; the D is unclear. There are 15 residues in the CDR3. Looked up from germline, CDR1 is MGHRA and CDR2 is YSYEKL. Trimming removed 2 bases at V and 0 bases at J, with 11 bases between. DNA of the CDR3: TGCGCCAGCAGCCAACCTAATGAAGTCTCCTACGAGCAGTACTTC. Its protein is CASSQPNEVSYEQYF.

This sequence joins TRBV7-9 and TRBJ2-3; 11 bases line up with TRBD2. This CDR3 has 17 residues. CDR1 SEHNR and CDR2 FQNEAQ come from the germline V gene (reference sequence). The V gene end was trimmed by 3 bases and the J gene end by 3 bases; junction bases not matched to a gene: 8. CDR3 loop: CASSFHPLAGGTDTQYF. The CDR3 DNA sequence: TGTGCCAGCAGCTTTCACCCCCTAGCGGGAGGTACAGATACGCAGTATTTT.

This chain uses TRBV21-1 with TRBJ1-5. TRBV21-1 is flagged as a pseudogene. The CDR3 runs 13 residues. The CDR3: CASSPRRDQPQHF. The CDR3 DNA is TGTGCCAGCAGCCCTAGGCGCGATCAGCCCCAGCATTTT.

The J gene is TRBJ2-5, the V gene TRBV9, with a possible D match to TRBD1 (6 bases). The germline gives CDR1 SGDLS, CDR2 YYNGEE. The CDR3 is 14 amino acids. V lost 0 bases and J 4 bases, leaving 10 bases between the germline ends. Here the CDR3 DNA reads TGTGCCAGCAGCGTAGCGCCAGGGGTAGAGACCCAGTACTTC. Its protein product is CASSVAPGVETQYF.

The chain is built from TRBV7-8 and TRBJ1-1; D not resolved. The length of the CDR3 is 13 residues. V lost 1 base to trimming and J lost 8 bases, with 11 bases between them. Per the germline V gene, CDR1 is SGHVS and CDR2 is FQNEAQ. For the CDR3, the DNA is TGTGCCAGCAGCTTAGGGGGAGGACGGGAAGCTTTCTTT. Protein: CASSLGGGREAFF.

The rearrangement links TRBV5-4 to TRBJ2-1; TRBD2 matches at 8 bases. The germline CDR1 and CDR2 sequences are SGHNT and YYREEE (reference sequence). Trimming removed 4 bases from V and 3 bases from J; junction bases left unmatched: 6. This CDR3 is built from 15 residues. The CDR3 bases are TGTGCCAGCAGCACCGGCGGGGGGCTCTACAATGAGCAGTTCTTC. Its protein product is CASSTGGGLYNEQFF.

The V gene is TRBV5-1, the J gene TRBJ2-1; D is uncertain. V was shortened by 2 bases and J by 7 bases, with 13 bases between the two germline ends. CDR1 and CDR2 from the germline V gene are SGHRS and YFSETQ. The CDR3 is 14 amino acids. The CDR3 spells CASSFALDGNEQFF. The DNA for the CDR3 is TGCGCCAGCAGCTTCGCCTTAGACGGGAATGAGCAGTTCTTC.

The chain uses TRBV28 and TRBJ2-4; D possibly corresponds to TRBD2 (5 bases). In germline, CDR1 is MDHEN, CDR2 SYDVKM. The CDR3 sequence is 17 residues long. Trimming took off 6 bases at V and 8 bases at J, with 26 bases between the two ends. The CDR3 reads CASSLLLKRRLRDIQYF. The CDR3 DNA reads TGTGCCAGCAGCTTACTCCTTAAGCGGAGACTAAGGGACATTCAGTACTTC.

The chain is built from TRBV28 and TRBJ2-4, with D uncertain. V was shortened by 6 bases and J by 0 bases, with 18 bases between the two germline ends. Germline assignment: CDR1 MDHEN and CDR2 SYDVKM. This CDR3 comprises 17 residues. In DNA form, the CDR3 reads TGTGCCAGCAGCCAAACGCTAGGTCCTCTAGCCAAAAACATTCAGTACTTC. Its translation is CASSQTLGPLAKNIQYF.

The chain joins TRBV18 to TRBJ2-5, with 8 bases fitting TRBD1. The length of the CDR3 is 14 residues. Germline loops: CDR1 KGHSH, CDR2 LQKENI. The junction had 6 bases not matched to a gene; V was cut back by 5 bases and J by 4 bases. The CDR3 reads CASSSIGTGETQYF. The CDR3 DNA reads as TGTGCCAGCTCATCCATTGGGACAGGAGAGACCCAGTACTTC. The full variable domain, rest sourced from reference TRBV18 and TRBJ2-5, is NAGVMQNPRHLVRRRGQEARLRCSPMKGHSHVYWYRQLPEEGLKFMVYLQKENIIDESGMPKERFSAEFPKEGPSILRIQQVVRGDSAAYFCASSSIGTGETQYFGPGTRLLVL.

This chain links TRBV5-1 with TRBJ2-7; 8 bases agree with TRBD1. The V and J ends lost 3 bases and 0 bases, in that order; junction bases with no gene match: 5. This CDR3 is built from 15 residues. In germline, CDR1 is SGHRS, CDR2 YFSETQ. The CDR3 DNA reads as TGCGCCAGCAGCTCAGGGGGCACTAACTCCTACGAGCAGTACTTC. Translated, it gives CASSSGGTNSYEQYF.

The V and J genes are TRBV28 and TRBJ1-5; a weak D match, TRBD1 (5 bases). Germline V CDR1 and CDR2: MDHEN, SYDVKM. The CDR3 has 19 amino acids. With 6 bases removed from V and 0 bases from J, the gap between germline ends came to 24 bases. This CDR3 is CASSKTGKTSKYSNQPQHF. CDR3 bases: TGTGCCAGCAGCAAAACAGGAAAGACTTCAAAATATAGCAATCAGCCCCAGCATTTT.

V usage is TRBV5-1 and J usage is TRBJ1-4; 8 bases fit TRBD1. V trimming: 4 bases; J trimming: 5 bases; junction bases outside the gene matches: 4. The germline CDR1 and CDR2 sequences are SGHRS and YFSETQ. This CDR3 has 14 residues. CDR3 in DNA: TGCGCCAGCAGCCTAAGGACAGGGAATGAAAAACTGTTTTTT. Translating it yields CASSLRTGNEKLFF.

The chain is built from TRBV5-6 and TRBJ1-1; 9 bases align to TRBD1. V lost 4 bases to trimming and J lost 4 bases; unmatched junction nucleotides: 8. CDR3 length equals 15 residues. Germline loops: CDR1 SGHDT, CDR2 YYEEEE. CDR3 nucleotide sequence: TGTGCCAGCAGCGGGGACCGGGACAGGGTCACTGAAGCTTTCTTT. Translated: CASSGDRDRVTEAFF.

The rearrangement uses TRBV7-9 and TRBJ2-5, with TRBD1 identical over 9 bases. The CDR3 consists of 13 residues. The J segment lost 7 bases and the V segment lost 7 bases, leaving 7 bases of the junction unmatched. The germline V gene has CDR1 SEHNR and CDR2 FQNEAQ (reference sequence). The CDR3 DNA reads TGTGCCAGCATAGGGACAGGGAGGGCGACCCAGTACTTC. Protein product: CASIGTGRATQYF. The full variable domain, completed using reference TRBV7-9 and TRBJ2-5, is DTGVSQNPRHKITKRGQNVTFRCDPISEHNRLYWYRQTLGQGPEFLTYFQNEAQLEKSRLLSDRFSAERPKGSFSTLEIQRTEQGDSAMYLCASIGTGRATQYFGPGTRLLVL.

The J gene is TRBJ2-2, the V gene TRBV9, with 7 nucleotides matching TRBD2. CDR1 is SGDLS and CDR2 is YYNGEE in the germline V gene. V shed 2 bases and J 4 bases; nucleotides not matched to a gene: 2. This CDR3 spans 14 amino acids. Here the CDR3 reads CASSVSSGTGELFF. Here the CDR3 DNA reads TGTGCCAGCAGCGTCTCTAGCGGCACCGGGGAGCTGTTTTTT.

The V and J genes are TRBV11-3 and TRBJ1-5; weak D call: TRBD1 (5 bases). The CDR3 sequence is 13 residues long. Trimming took off 2 bases at V and 6 bases at J, with 8 bases between the two ends. The germline gives CDR1 SGHNT, CDR2 YENEEA. Here the CDR3 reads CASSLRGTQPQHF. The CDR3 DNA follows: TGTGCCAGCAGCTTAAGGGGCACTCAGCCCCAGCATTTT.

The chain joins TRBV5-1 to TRBJ1-2; TRBD1 matches at 11 bases. The CDR3 contains 14 residues. Germline V gene lookup returns CDR1 SGHRS and CDR2 YFSETQ. The trim removed 4 bases at V and 4 bases at J, leaving 3 bases unmatched. The CDR3 loop reads CASSPGTGGYGYTF. The CDR3 DNA reads TGCGCCAGCAGCCCCGGGACAGGGGGCTATGGCTACACCTTC.

The gene calls are TRBV19 and TRBJ2-7, with D uncertain. The CDR3 contains 12 residues. Germline V gene lookup returns CDR1 LNHDA and CDR2 SQIVND (reference sequence). V was cut by 10 bases and J by 1 base, with 11 bases left in between. The CDR3 region is CATPRGSYEQYF. The CDR3 DNA sequence: TGTGCCACCCCCCGAGGTTCCTACGAGCAGTACTTC.

The rearrangement joins TRBV5-1 to TRBJ1-1, with a possible D match to TRBD1 (5 bases). Trimming left V 0 bases short and J 4 bases short, with 10 bases between. CDR3 length: 14 amino acids. Germline assignment: CDR1 SGHRS and CDR2 YFSETQ. The CDR3 nucleotides are TGCGCCAGCAGCTTGGCGGGGGGGACCACTGAAGCTTTCTTT. Translating it yields CASSLAGGTTEAFF.

As concerns this clone: The junction shows a germline mismatch at one end, possibly a read error. The CDR3 reads CASSPGREGGDTQYF. In DNA, the CDR3 is TGTGCTAGCAGCCCGGGGCGGGAGGGAGGAGATACGCAGTATTTT. This rearrangement joins TRBV7-7 to TRBJ2-3; TRBD2 matches at 9 bases. CDR3 length: 15 amino acids. CDR1 and CDR2 from the germline V gene are SSHAT and FNYEAQ (reference sequence). The full variable domain, rest sourced from reference TRBV7-7 and TRBJ2-3, is GAGVSQSPRYKVTKRGQDVTLRCDPISSHATLYWYQQALGQGPEFLTYFNYEAQPDKSGLPSDRFSAERPEGSISTLTIQRTEQRDSAMYRCASSPGREGGDTQYFGPGTRLTVL.

On this clone itself: The junction and the germline gene differ at one end; a read error may be behind it. V usage is TRBV2 and J usage is TRBJ1-5; 8 nucleotides align to TRBD1. This CDR3 contains 15 residues. The germline gives CDR1 SNHLY, CDR2 FYNNEI. In DNA, the CDR3 is TGTGCCAGCAGTGTTGGGACAGGCAGGATTCAGCCCCGGCATTTT. Translation: CASSVGTGRIQPRHF.

This chain joins TRBV29-1 and TRBJ1-3, with 9 bases aligning to TRBD1. V lost 4 bases and J lost 4; bases outside the gene matches: 5. CDR3 length: 14 residues. The germline V gene has CDR1 SQVTM and CDR2 ANQGSEA. CDR3 DNA: TGCAGCGTTGGGGACAGGGTGTTGGGAAACACCATATATTTT. Translated: CSVGDRVLGNTIYF.